The sequence of this T cell receptor beta chain was determined in a study of CD8 T cells in Susac syndrome. Findings and caveats of the study: The authors acknowledged that the study's TCR sequencing and HLA analysis involved relatively few individuals.

Reverse transcription of roughly 0.45 to 1 ug RNA was performed with random hexamers. immunoSEQ multiplex PCR amplified TCR beta CDR3 across 54 Vbeta, 13 Jbeta. TCRdb reprocessed the immunoSEQ multiplex PCR reads with MiXCR, giving one entry per CDR3 protein. The repertoire holds about 190,000 distinct CDR3 sequences, 90% to 96% seen once, with 0.098% in the top ten. As concerns this clonotype: Its antigen is not known.

This CDR3 is 14 amino acids long. Trimming shortened V by 0 bases and J by 1 base, and 7 bases separated the two germline ends. CDR1 is SGDLS and CDR2 is YYNGEE in the germline V gene. Sequencing of TCR beta covered CD8+ and CD4+ T cells obtained from blood. This clonotype was sampled from a human donor with Susac syndrome. J is TRBJ1-1 and V is TRBV9; D is undetermined. Source material: CD4+ T cells from PBMCs. The CDR3 sequence is CASSVVGQNTEAFF. CDR3 coding DNA: TGTGCCAGCAGCGTAGTGGGCCAGAACACTGAAGCTTTCTTT.